This T cell receptor beta chain was obtained from a study of CD8+CD57+ T cells in acquired aplastic anemia. Findings of the study overall: About 30 shared CD8+ CDR3s appeared highly expressed within patients' immunodominant clones.

A word on this clonotype: Its antigen is unknown.

Patients chosen for sequencing had CD8+CD57+ cells that had expanded, as shown by flow cytometry. In all patients, the disease was severe acquired aplastic anemia. For CDR3 and TCR beta VDJ profiling, genomic DNA was the template used. TCRdb reprocessed the reads via MiXCR and lists one record per CDR3 protein. The sample lists over 150,000 distinct CDR3 sequences, 55% to 65% seen once, with 42% in the top ten. The CDR3 loop spans 15 amino acids. The V and J ends lost 7 bases and 0 bases respectively, with 10 bases between them. From germline, CDR1 is SNHLY and CDR2 FYNNEI. This chain joins TRBV2 and TRBJ1-6; D uncertain. The TCR originated in a human donor with aplastic anemia. The sample consisted of sorted CD4+, CD8+, or CD8+CD57+ T cells (not recorded which) from PBMCs. The CDR3 sequence: CASTYEVSYNSPLHF. The CDR3 DNA reads as TGTGCCAGCACGTACGAAGTCTCCTATAATTCACCCCTCCACTTT.